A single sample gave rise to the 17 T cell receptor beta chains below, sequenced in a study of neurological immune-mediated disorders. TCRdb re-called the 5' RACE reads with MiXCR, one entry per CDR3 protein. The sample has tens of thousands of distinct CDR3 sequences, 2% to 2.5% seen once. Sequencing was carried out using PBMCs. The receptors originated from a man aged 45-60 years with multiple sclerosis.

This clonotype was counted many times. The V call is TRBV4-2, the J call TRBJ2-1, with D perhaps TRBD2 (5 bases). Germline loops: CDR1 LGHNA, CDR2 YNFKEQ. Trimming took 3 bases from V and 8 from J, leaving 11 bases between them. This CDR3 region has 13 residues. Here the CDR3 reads CASSQGKDYEQFF. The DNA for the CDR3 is TGTGCCAGCAGCCAGGGAAAGGACTATGAGCAGTTCTTC.

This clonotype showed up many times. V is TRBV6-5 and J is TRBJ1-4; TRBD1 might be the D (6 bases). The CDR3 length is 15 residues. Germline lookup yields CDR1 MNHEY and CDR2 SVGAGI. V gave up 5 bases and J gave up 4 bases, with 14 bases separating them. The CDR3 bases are TGTGCCAGCAGTCAACGACAGGCGTTTAATGAAAAACTGTTTTTT. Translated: CASSQRQAFNEKLFF.

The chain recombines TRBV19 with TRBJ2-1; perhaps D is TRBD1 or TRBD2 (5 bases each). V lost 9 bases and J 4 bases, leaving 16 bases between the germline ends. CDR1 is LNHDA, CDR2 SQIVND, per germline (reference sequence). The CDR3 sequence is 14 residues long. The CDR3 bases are TGTGCCAGCCGGAAAGGGGAGAAATACAATGAGCAGTTCTTC. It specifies CASRKGEKYNEQFF.

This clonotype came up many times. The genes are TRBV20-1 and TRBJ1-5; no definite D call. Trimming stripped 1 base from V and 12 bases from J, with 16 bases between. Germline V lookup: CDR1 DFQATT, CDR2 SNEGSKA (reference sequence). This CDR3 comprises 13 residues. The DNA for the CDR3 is TGCAGTGCTAGAGGCACCCTTACAGATCGCCAGCATTTT. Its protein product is CSARGTLTDRQHF.

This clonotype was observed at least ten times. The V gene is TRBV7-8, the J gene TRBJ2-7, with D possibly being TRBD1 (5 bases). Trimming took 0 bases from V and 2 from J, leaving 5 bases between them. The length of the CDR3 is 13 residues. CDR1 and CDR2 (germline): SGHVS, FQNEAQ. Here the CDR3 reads CASSLAGPYEQYF. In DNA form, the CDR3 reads TGTGCCAGCAGCTTAGCGGGGCCCTACGAGCAGTACTTC.

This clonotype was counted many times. CDR3 in DNA: TGTGCCTGGAGTACTGGAGATAATTCACCCCTCCACTTT. Translation: CAWSTGDNSPLHF. The rearrangement links TRBV30 to TRBJ1-6; D is ambiguous. This CDR3 contains 13 residues. Deletions cut 2 bases from V and 5 bases from J, with 7 bases between. Germline assignment: CDR1 GTSNPN and CDR2 SVGIG (reference sequence).

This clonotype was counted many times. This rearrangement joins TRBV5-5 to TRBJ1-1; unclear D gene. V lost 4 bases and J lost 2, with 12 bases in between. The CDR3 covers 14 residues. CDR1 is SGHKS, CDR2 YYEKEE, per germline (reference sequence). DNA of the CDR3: TGTGCCAGCAGCAAGGGTCTCCTAAACACTGAAGCTTTCTTT. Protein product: CASSKGLLNTEAFF.

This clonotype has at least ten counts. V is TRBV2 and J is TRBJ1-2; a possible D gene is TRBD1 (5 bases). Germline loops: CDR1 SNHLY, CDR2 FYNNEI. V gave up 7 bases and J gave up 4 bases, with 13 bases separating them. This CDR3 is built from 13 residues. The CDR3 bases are TGTGCCAGCAATCAGGGAGCTTTCTATGGCTACACCTTC. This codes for CASNQGAFYGYTF.

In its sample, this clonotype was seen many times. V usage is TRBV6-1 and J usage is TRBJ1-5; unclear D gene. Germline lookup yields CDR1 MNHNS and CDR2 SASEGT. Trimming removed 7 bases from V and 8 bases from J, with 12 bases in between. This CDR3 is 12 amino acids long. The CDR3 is CASKTAREPQHF. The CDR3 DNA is TGTGCCAGCAAGACGGCGAGGGAGCCCCAGCATTTT.

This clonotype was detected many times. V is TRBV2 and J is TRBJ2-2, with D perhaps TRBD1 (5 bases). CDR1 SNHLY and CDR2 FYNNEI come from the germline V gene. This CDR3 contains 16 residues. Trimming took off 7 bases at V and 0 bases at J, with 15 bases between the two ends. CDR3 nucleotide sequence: TGTGCCAGCACACCAGAAGGACAAACGAACACCGGGGAGCTGTTTTTT. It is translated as CASTPEGQTNTGELFF.

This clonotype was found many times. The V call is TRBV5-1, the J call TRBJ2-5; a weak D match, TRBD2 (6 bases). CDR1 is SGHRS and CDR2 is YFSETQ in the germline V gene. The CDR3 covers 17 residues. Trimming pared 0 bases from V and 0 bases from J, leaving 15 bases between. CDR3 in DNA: TGCGCCAGCAGCTTGGGTCTAGCGAAGGAGTACCAAGAGACCCAGTACTTC. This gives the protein CASSLGLAKEYQETQYF. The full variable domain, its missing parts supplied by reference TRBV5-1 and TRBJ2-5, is KAGVTQTPRYLIKTRGQQVTLSCSPISGHRSVSWYQQTPGQGLQFLFEYFSETQRNKGNFPGRFSGRQFSNSRSEMNVSTLELGDSALYLCASSLGLAKEYQETQYFGPGTRLLVL.

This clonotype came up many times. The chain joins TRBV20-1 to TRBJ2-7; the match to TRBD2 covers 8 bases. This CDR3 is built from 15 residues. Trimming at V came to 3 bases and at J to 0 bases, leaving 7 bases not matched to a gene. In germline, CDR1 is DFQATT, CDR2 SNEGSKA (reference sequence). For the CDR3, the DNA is TGCAGTGCTAGCGTGGGCGGGGGGAGCTCCTACGAGCAGTACTTC. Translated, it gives CSASVGGGSSYEQYF.

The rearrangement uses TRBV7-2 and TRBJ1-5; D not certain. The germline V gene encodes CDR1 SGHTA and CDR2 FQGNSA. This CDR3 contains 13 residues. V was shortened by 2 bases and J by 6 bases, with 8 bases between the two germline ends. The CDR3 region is CASSLYEGQPQHF. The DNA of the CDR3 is TGTGCCAGCAGCTTATACGAGGGTCAGCCCCAGCATTTT.

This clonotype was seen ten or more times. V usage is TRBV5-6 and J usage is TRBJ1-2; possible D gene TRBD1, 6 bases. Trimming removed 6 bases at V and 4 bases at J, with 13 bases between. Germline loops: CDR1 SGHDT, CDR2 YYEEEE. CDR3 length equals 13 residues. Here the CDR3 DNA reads TGTGCCAGCATCTCTGCGGGGGCCTATGGCTACACCTTC. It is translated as CASISAGAYGYTF.

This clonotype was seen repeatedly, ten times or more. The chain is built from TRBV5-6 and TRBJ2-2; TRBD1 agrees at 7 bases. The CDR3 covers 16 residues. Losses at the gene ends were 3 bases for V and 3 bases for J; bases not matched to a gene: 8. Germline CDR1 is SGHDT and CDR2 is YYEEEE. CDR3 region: CASSSRDRRDTGELFF. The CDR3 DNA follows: TGTGCCAGCAGCTCCAGGGACAGACGAGACACCGGGGAGCTGTTTTTT.

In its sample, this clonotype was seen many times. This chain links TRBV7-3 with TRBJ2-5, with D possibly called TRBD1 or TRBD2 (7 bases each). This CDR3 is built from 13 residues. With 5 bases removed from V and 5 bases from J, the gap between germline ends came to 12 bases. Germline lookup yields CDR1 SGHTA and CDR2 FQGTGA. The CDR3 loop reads CASSPRGGETQYF. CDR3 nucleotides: TGTGCCAGCAGCCCCAGGGGGGGGGAGACCCAGTACTTC.

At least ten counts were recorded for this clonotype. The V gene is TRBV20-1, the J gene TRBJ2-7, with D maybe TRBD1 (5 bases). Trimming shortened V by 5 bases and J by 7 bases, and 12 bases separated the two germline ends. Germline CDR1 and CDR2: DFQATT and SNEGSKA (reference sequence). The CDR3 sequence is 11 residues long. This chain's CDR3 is CSAGAPLEQYF. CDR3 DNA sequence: TGCAGTGCTGGGGCCCCCTTAGAGCAGTACTTC.